Each of the 19 T cell receptor beta chains below was sequenced from the same sample in a study of cytomegalovirus exposure and HLA in healthy donors. The PCR had 60 Vbeta and 13 Jbeta primers. Here immunoSEQ multiplex PCR was the method, and the copy in TCRdb shows in-frame clones only, minus some. The sample consists of 93,000 or so clones, around 76% of them appearing once. Sequences were obtained from PBMCs. Receptors were obtained from a young woman in good health and CMV-seropositive.

The chain recombines TRBV2 with TRBJ2-6; 7 nucleotides line up with TRBD1. The CDR3 has 16 amino acids. The V segment lost 6 bases and the J segment 0 bases; nucleotides outside the gene matches: 5. CDR1 SNHLY and CDR2 FYNNEI come from the germline V gene. The CDR3 sequence is CASSRDSHSGANVLTF. The CDR3 region has the DNA TGTGCCAGCAGCCGGGACAGCCACTCTGGGGCCAACGTCCTGACTTTC.

V is TRBV28 and J is TRBJ2-6; 9 bases line up with TRBD1. Trimming removed 8 bases from V and 2 bases from J; junction bases left unmatched: 13. The CDR3 contains 18 residues. Germline CDR1 and CDR2: MDHEN and SYDVKM. This CDR3 is CASSVTGGTGAGANVLTF. CDR3 DNA sequence: TGTGCCAGCTCCGTTACAGGGGGCACTGGCGCTGGGGCCAACGTCCTGACTTTC.

This chain joins TRBV19 and TRBJ1-2; D remains ambiguous. V lost 3 bases and J lost 8, with 7 bases in between. The germline V gene has CDR1 LNHDA and CDR2 SQIVND (reference sequence). This CDR3 spans 11 amino acids. The CDR3 DNA reads as TGTGCCAGTAGTATCAAGAGGGGCTACACCTTC. Its protein is CASSIKRGYTF.

The CDR3 spells CASTTGQLYGYTF. The CDR3 bases are TGTGCCAGCACCACGGGACAGCTCTATGGCTACACCTTC. The chain couples TRBV6-6 to TRBJ1-2; the match to TRBD1 covers 7 bases. Germline V lookup: CDR1 MNHNY, CDR2 SVGAGI (reference sequence). The junction had 6 bases not matched to a gene; V was cut back by 7 bases and J by 4 bases. CDR3 length: 13 residues.

This chain uses TRBV7-8 with TRBJ2-5; 8 bases line up with TRBD2. V lost 5 bases and J lost 5; bases outside the gene matches: 10. This CDR3 spans 15 amino acids. Germline V gives CDR1 SGHVS, CDR2 FQNEAQ. Here the CDR3 DNA reads TGTGCCAGCAGCAACAGTGGCGGGGGGTCGGAGACCCAGTACTTC. This codes for CASSNSGGGSETQYF.

The chain combines TRBV9 with TRBJ1-2; no clear D gene. V was shortened by 0 bases and J by 0 bases, with 6 bases between the two germline ends. This CDR3 is built from 14 residues. Looked up from germline, CDR1 is SGDLS and CDR2 is YYNGEE. Here the CDR3 reads CASSVGDTNYGYTF. The CDR3 bases are TGTGCCAGCAGCGTAGGAGACACTAACTATGGCTACACCTTC.

This clone appeared a single time. This chain's CDR3 is CSVLIGQRSSYEQYF. The CDR3 nucleotides read TGCAGCGTGTTAATCGGACAGAGGAGCTCCTACGAGCAGTACTTC. V gene TRBV29-1 combines with J gene TRBJ2-7, with D perhaps matching TRBD1 (6 bases). Germline values: CDR1 SQVTM, CDR2 ANQGSEA. CDR3 length equals 15 residues. Trimming took 6 bases from V and 0 from J, leaving 18 bases between them.

The V call is TRBV27, the J call TRBJ1-3, with D uncertain. V was trimmed by 0 bases and J by 2 bases, leaving 8 bases between them. This CDR3 contains 15 residues. Germline values: CDR1 MNHEY, CDR2 SMNVEV (reference sequence). The CDR3 nucleotides are TGTGCCAGCAGTTTATCGACTACTCCTGGAAACACCATATATTTT. Protein: CASSLSTTPGNTIYF.

This clone has just a few counts. The chain has TRBV28 and TRBJ2-7, with 7 nucleotides matching TRBD1. The J segment lost 2 bases and the V segment lost 3 bases, leaving 4 bases of the junction unmatched. This CDR3 contains 14 residues. Germline CDR1 is MDHEN and CDR2 is SYDVKM. CDR3: CASSFLGTAYEQYF. The CDR3 region has the DNA TGTGCCAGCAGTTTCCTTGGGACAGCCTACGAGCAGTACTTC.

The V call is TRBV7-3, the J call TRBJ2-1, with 8 bases aligning to TRBD1. Unmatched junction bases numbered 22, after V lost 2 bases and J lost 4 bases. Germline assignment: CDR1 SGHTA and CDR2 FQGTGA. The length of the CDR3 is 21 residues. CDR3 coding DNA: TGTGCCAGCAGCTTATTACTTGGCTCAGGGGGCCCCCCTTTTAATTACAATGAGCAGTTCTTC. This codes for CASSLLLGSGGPPFNYNEQFF.

The V gene is TRBV7-9, the J gene TRBJ2-7, with 7 bases that match TRBD2. V was clipped by 3 bases and J by 2 bases; unmatched bases: 7. Germline V lookup: CDR1 SEHNR, CDR2 FQNEAQ (reference sequence). The CDR3 spans 15 residues. The chain's CDR3 is CASSFGAGAPYEQYF. CDR3 coding DNA: TGTGCCAGCAGCTTTGGGGCGGGAGCCCCCTACGAGCAGTACTTC.

J is TRBJ2-2 and V is TRBV29-1; possible D gene TRBD1, 5 bases. The CDR3 has 14 residues. CDR1 is SQVTM, CDR2 ANQGSEA, per germline. V lost 3 bases and J lost 6, with 14 bases in between. For the CDR3, the DNA is TGCAGCGTTGAGGCTCAGGGTCGGCCCGGGGAGCTGTTTTTT. This gives the protein CSVEAQGRPGELFF.

The rearrangement links TRBV18 to TRBJ1-3; TRBD1 is a possible D gene (5 bases). V was trimmed by 7 bases and J by 2 bases, leaving 15 bases between them. The CDR3 extends over 15 amino acids. In germline, CDR1 is KGHSH, CDR2 LQKENI. CDR3 residues: CASYRLGEAGNTIYF. CDR3 DNA sequence: TGTGCCAGCTACCGGTTGGGGGAGGCTGGAAACACCATATATTTT.

The chain joins TRBV11-2 to TRBJ2-7; TRBD1 matches at 7 bases. CDR3 length: 16 residues. J gave up 4 bases and V 1 base, and 10 bases lay outside the gene matches. The germline V gene encodes CDR1 SGHAT and CDR2 FQNNGV. The DNA for the CDR3 is TGTGCCAGCAGCTTAGGCTCTCCAGGGGGTGGGTACGAGCAGTACTTC. It is translated as CASSLGSPGGGYEQYF.

The chain uses TRBV28 and TRBJ1-5, with D possibly being TRBD1 (5 bases). V lost 2 bases and J lost 4, with 15 bases in between. CDR1 MDHEN and CDR2 SYDVKM come from the germline V gene. This CDR3 is built from 16 residues. Written as DNA, the CDR3 is TGTGCCAGCAGTTTAAATAGTGCGGGGGGTAATCAGCCCCAGCATTTT. Translated, it gives CASSLNSAGGNQPQHF.

The V and J genes are TRBV7-3 and TRBJ1-5; no reliable D call. CDR1 and CDR2 (germline): SGHTA, FQGTGA. Trimming left V 8 bases short and J 6 bases short, with 14 bases between. This CDR3 has 13 residues. CDR3 residues: CASRREAGQPQHF. The CDR3 nucleotides read TGTGCCAGCCGACGGGAGGCGGGTCAGCCCCAGCATTTT.

This clone turned up a few times. J is TRBJ2-7 and V is TRBV6-5, with 10 bases aligning to TRBD1. This CDR3 comprises 15 residues. With V trimmed by 5 bases and J by 3 bases, 7 bases remained unmatched. Germline CDR1 MNHEY, CDR2 SVGAGI. The DNA of the CDR3 is TGTGCCAGCAGTCGTCCGGGGGACAGGGGCTACGAGCAGTACTTC. Translated, it gives CASSRPGDRGYEQYF.

The J gene is TRBJ1-1, the V gene TRBV10-3; no firm D call. Germline-derived CDR1 and CDR2 are ENHRY and SYGVKD. Trimming took off 0 bases at V and 2 bases at J, with 13 bases between the two ends. This CDR3 is built from 16 residues. The CDR3 is CAISESIDTANTEAFF. In DNA form, the CDR3 reads TGTGCCATCAGTGAGTCGATCGATACAGCCAACACTGAAGCTTTCTTT.

In regard to this clone: At one of its ends the junction is not consistent with the germline gene, which may arise from a read error. The chain joins TRBV9 to TRBJ1-1, with TRBD1 matching over 7 bases. Germline lookup yields CDR1 SGDLS and CDR2 YYNGEE. The CDR3 extends over 13 amino acids. As DNA, the CDR3 is TGTGCCAGCAGCGTAGATTTAAAACAGGGGCCCCTCTTT. It translates to CASSVDLKQGPLF.